These T cell receptor beta chains were read from a single sample in a study of T cell repertoires in cytomegalovirus infection. TCRdb independently ran MiXCR on the reads; one entry per CDR3 protein. Of under 300,000 distinct CDR3 sequences in the sample, more than 15% were seen once. The sequenced sample was CD8+ T cells from PBMCs. These receptors all stem from a human donor in good health (CMV status not recorded). Some clones in this sample may be carry-over from other donors' samples. Each CDR3 is given with its conserved first and last residue. Fields, in order: J gene, clone size, V gene, CDR3 protein. A row's size may be missing; if present it is once, few, many or a size class.

j_gene: TRBJ1-2; abundance: few; v_gene: TRBV28; CDR3aa: CASSTRQDIWYGYTF
j_gene: TRBJ1-5; abundance: many; v_gene: TRBV7-9; CDR3aa: CASSLDRGPVGQPQHF
j_gene: TRBJ2-1; abundance: few; v_gene: TRBV5-6; CDR3aa: CASSLLETVSSYNEQFF
j_gene: TRBJ2-1; abundance: many; v_gene: TRBV7-6; CDR3aa: CASSLTDEQFF
j_gene: TRBJ2-3; abundance: many; v_gene: TRBV11-2; CDR3aa: CASSLGTTGPTDTQYF
j_gene: TRBJ2-3; abundance: NA; v_gene: TRBV4-3; CDR3aa: CASSQLGPTNTQYF
j_gene: TRBJ1-2; abundance: NA; v_gene: TRBV20-1; CDR3aa: CSARASDIPYGYTF
j_gene: TRBJ1-2; abundance: many; v_gene: TRBV14; CDR3aa: CASSQEWGYGYTF
j_gene: TRBJ1-1; abundance: many; v_gene: TRBV25-1; CDR3aa: CASSPGQGDTEAFF
j_gene: TRBJ2-2; abundance: NA; v_gene: TRBV5-4; CDR3aa: CASSLEGGTAAGELFF
j_gene: TRBJ1-2; abundance: few; v_gene: TRBV19; CDR3aa: CASSALPGGNYGYTF
j_gene: TRBJ2-3; abundance: many; v_gene: TRBV10-3; CDR3aa: CAIRPTGSSTDTQYF
j_gene: TRBJ2-3; abundance: NA; v_gene: TRBV28; CDR3aa: CASSSPLRTGTSTDTQYF
j_gene: TRBJ2-7; abundance: few; v_gene: TRBV10-3; CDR3aa: CAISEPIQGYEQYF
j_gene: TRBJ2-2; abundance: NA; v_gene: TRBV7-9; CDR3aa: CASSQPGRTNTGELFF
j_gene: TRBJ1-1; abundance: many; v_gene: TRBV28; CDR3aa: CASSFSGQGLDTEAFF
j_gene: TRBJ2-3; abundance: many; v_gene: TRBV7-9; CDR3aa: CASSPFPETGASTDTQYF